Sequencing of this T cell receptor beta chain was carried out in a study of T cell responses to AZD1222 COVID-19 vaccine. Libraries were prepared by immunoSEQ multiplex PCR; TCRdb keeps only in-frame clonotypes and omits some of them. In the table there are more than 95,000 clones, about 90% of which are singletons. Whole-study results and caveats: CD4 TCRs associated with vaccination spanned spike, dominating at 160-218 and 743-854. In all cases, repertoires were sampled only after the peak T cell response. The study identified only 6 or 7 AZD1222 recipients as seropositive at baseline.

For this clone: The antigen is unknown.

V dropped 8 bases and J dropped 6; count of bases not matched to a gene: 6. This CDR3 contains 13 residues. Germline V gene lookup returns CDR1 SNHLY and CDR2 FYNNEI. The source is an adult in good health. The rearrangement joins TRBV2 to TRBJ2-3, with 9 positions matching TRBD2. The sample consisted of peripheral blood, taken on day 0 of AZD1222 vaccination. The CDR3 protein is CASVAGVSDTQYF. CDR3 bases: TGTGCCAGCGTAGCGGGAGTTTCGGATACGCAGTATTTT.